The source of this T cell receptor beta chain is a study of blood T cell repertoires in COVID-19. As for the study in general: Donors in the United States, Italy and Spain gave samples during acute or convalescent COVID-19. PBMCs, B-cell-depleted T cells, or T cells were the source of the cDNA or gDNA that made up the material.

Germline V gives CDR1 KGHDR, CDR2 SFDVKD. The CDR3 sequence is 16 residues long. Trimming cost V 6 bases and J 3 bases; bases outside gene matches: 8. Those enrolled in Seattle joined during active infection and were followed longitudinally afterward. As processed by the authors: Amplification of reference gene primers provided the estimated nucleated cell counts. Clones were read by immunoSEQ multiplex PCR, and TCRdb kept only the in-frame ones, dropping some. D and trimming come from the DNA, and the V and J calls and clone size come from that table. The repertoire holds 400,000 to 450,000 clones, with around nine tenths as singletons.

The receptor was derived from a woman aged 40 to 50 with COVID-19, enrolled during active disease. The specimen sequenced was peripheral blood. The V call is TRBV24-1, the J call TRBJ2-1; 9 positions match TRBD1. CDR3 protein: CATSRGTGSSYNEQFF. DNA for the CDR3: TGTGCCACCAGTAGGGGGACAGGGTCTAGCTACAATGAGCAGTTCTTC.